A selection of T cell receptor beta chains follows, all from one sample in a study of neurological immune-mediated disorders. TCRdb re-called the 5' RACE reads through MiXCR, storing one row per CDR3 protein. The sample includes some 78,000 distinct CDR3 sequences, less than 5.5% of them seen just once. Material for sequencing was PBMCs. Source of these receptors: a woman aged 25 to 39 with multiple sclerosis. Both conserved end residues are part of each CDR3. The D gene is left open where the match is weak. Size values are once, few and many counts, or a class for expanded clones, and some rows have none.

many	TRBD1	TRBV7-9	TRBJ1-6	CASSAWDSGDTAPLHF	TGTGCCAGCAGCGCCTGGGACAGCGGAGACACGGCACCCCTCCACTTT
-	-	TRBV5-1	TRBJ2-3	CASSFRLPGGTDTQYF	TGCGCCAGCAGCTTTCGCCTACCCGGGGGCACAGATACGCAGTATTTT
-	TRBD1	TRBV6-6	TRBJ1-2	CASSRRDRVQAAARNGYTF	TGTGCCAGCAGTCGTCGGGACAGGGTGCAGGCGGCTGCTCGAAATGGCTACACCTTC
many	-	TRBV5-1	TRBJ2-2	CASSTWPGDTGELFF	TGCGCCAGCAGCACCTGGCCAGGGGACACCGGGGAGCTGTTTTTT
many	-	TRBV10-3	TRBJ1-4	CAIGPRDNEKLFF	TGTGCCATCGGCCCCAGGGATAATGAAAAACTGTTTTTT
many	-	TRBV15	TRBJ2-1	CATSRGPNEQFF	TGTGCCACCAGCAGAGGCCCCAATGAGCAGTTCTTC
-	-	TRBV5-1	TRBJ1-1	CASSRDLGGSNTEAFF	TGCGCCAGCAGCCGGGACCTAGGAGGCTCAAACACTGAAGCTTTCTTT
many	-	TRBV28	TRBJ2-3	CASRRADTQYF	TGTGCCAGCAGGCGGGCAGATACGCAGTATTTT
many	-	TRBV5-1	TRBJ2-3	CASSLQRASTDTQYF	TGCGCCAGCAGCTTACAGCGGGCGAGCACAGATACGCAGTATTTT
many	-	TRBV20-1	TRBJ2-3	CSASRQSTDTQYF	TGCAGTGCTAGTCGTCAGAGCACAGATACGCAGTATTTT
many	TRBD2	TRBV10-3	TRBJ2-2	CASRTSGTNTGELFF	TGTGCCAGTCGGACTAGCGGCACGAACACCGGGGAGCTGTTTTTT
many	TRBD2	TRBV20-1	TRBJ2-3	CSASTEITTGGRFGADTQYF	TGCAGTGCCTCGACAGAAATAACGACTGGCGGGAGGTTCGGAGCAGATACGCAGTATTTT
-	-	TRBV11-2	TRBJ1-2	CASSLDPGYGYTF	TGTGCCAGCAGCTTAGATCCAGGCTATGGCTACACCTTC
many	TRBD2	TRBV20-1	TRBJ2-3	CSAISRRREFADTQYF	TGCAGTGCTATATCCCGGCGGCGGGAGTTTGCAGATACGCAGTATTTT
-	TRBD2	TRBV12-3/TRBV12-4	TRBJ2-1	CASSLIAGGPHNEQFF	TGTGCCAGCAGTTTAATAGCGGGAGGTCCCCACAATGAGCAGTTCTTC
-	-	TRBV3-1	TRBJ2-3	CASSQPAGQTDTQYF	TGTGCCAGCAGCCAACCTGCGGGACAGACAGATACGCAGTATTTT
-	-	TRBV27	TRBJ1-2	CASTTFVTVNYGYTF	TGTGCCAGCACCACCTTCGTTACGGTTAACTATGGCTACACCTTC
many	TRBD2	TRBV11-2	TRBJ2-3	CASSLGLASNTDTQYF	TGTGCCAGCAGCTTAGGACTAGCGAGTAACACAGATACGCAGTATTTT
many	TRBD2	TRBV7-2	TRBJ2-3	CASSPGGLAGGLGTDTQYF	TGTGCCAGCAGCCCCGGGGGACTAGCGGGGGGGCTTGGCACAGATACGCAGTATTTT
many	-	TRBV20-1	TRBJ1-2	CSARRRGPNYGYTF	TGCAGTGCTCGTAGAAGGGGACCGAACTATGGCTACACCTTC
-	TRBD1	TRBV6-5	TRBJ2-3	CASSCPTIRQGGGTDTQYF	TGTGCCAGCAGTTGTCCCACGATTAGACAGGGCGGCGGCACAGATACGCAGTATTTT
many	-	TRBV5-1	TRBJ1-6	CASSLEVLLNSPLHF	TGCGCCAGCAGCTTGGAGGTGCTTTTGAATTCACCCCTCCACTTT
many	TRBD2	TRBV20-1	TRBJ2-3	CSAPFQAGGGINTDTQYF	TGCAGTGCTCCATTCCAAGCGGGCGGGGGGATTAACACAGATACGCAGTATTTT
many	-	TRBV5-1	TRBJ2-2	CASSVRGGANTGELFF	TGCGCCAGCAGTGTCAGGGGGGGGGCGAACACCGGGGAGCTGTTTTTT
few	-	TRBV20-1	TRBJ2-1	CSAPSLGSYNEQFF	TGCAGTGCGCCGTCGCTGGGATCCTACAATGAGCAGTTCTTC